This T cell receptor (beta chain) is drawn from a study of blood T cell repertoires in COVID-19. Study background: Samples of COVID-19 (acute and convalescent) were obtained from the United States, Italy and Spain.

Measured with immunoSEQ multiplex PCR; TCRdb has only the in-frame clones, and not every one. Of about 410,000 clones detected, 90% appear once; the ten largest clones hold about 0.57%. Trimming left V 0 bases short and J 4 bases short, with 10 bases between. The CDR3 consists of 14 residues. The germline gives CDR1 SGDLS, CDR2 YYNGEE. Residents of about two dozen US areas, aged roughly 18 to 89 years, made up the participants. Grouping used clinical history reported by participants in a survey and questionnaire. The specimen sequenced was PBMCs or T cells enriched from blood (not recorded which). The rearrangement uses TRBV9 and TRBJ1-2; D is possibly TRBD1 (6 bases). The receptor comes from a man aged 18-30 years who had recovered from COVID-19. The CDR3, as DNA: TGTGCCAGCAGCGTAGATCAGGGGTCCTATGGCTACACCTTC. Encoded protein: CASSVDQGSYGYTF. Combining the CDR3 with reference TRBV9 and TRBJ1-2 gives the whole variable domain DSGVTQTPKHLITATGQRVTLRCSPRSGDLSVYWYQQSLDQGLQFLIQYYNGEERAKGNILERFSAQQFPDLHSELNLSSLELGDSALYFCASSVDQGSYGYTFGSGTRLTVV.